A selection of T cell receptor beta chains follows, all from one sample in a study of vaccination effects on CD4 cells after COVID-19. These receptors' antigens are unknown. Assay: immunoSEQ multiplex PCR; the TCRdb copy retains only in-frame clones and omits some. Found here are under 50,000 clones, about 67% of them singletons; the top ten hold roughly 5.5%. Source: CD4+ T cells from PBMCs cultured without peptide, taken before COVID-19 vaccination. These receptors were collected from a human donor who received a COVID-19 vaccine. CDR3s leave out the opening cysteine and the closing phenylalanine or tryptophan. Fields, in order: clone size, V gene, CDR3 protein. Some rows mark clone size as missing; the rest say once, few, many or name a class of expanded clone.

>NA|TRBV6-5
ASTLTFGTNYGYT
>NA|TRBV12-5
ASGLWDRGREQY
>NA|TRBV2
ASSAGTVNSPLH
>NA|TRBV19
ASSIQNTEAF
>NA|TRBV13
ASSTPRGGRSTGELF
>NA|TRBV12-5
ASGFRRAGWEPQH
>NA|TRBV2
ASRAANEKLF
>NA|TRBV6-5
ASSYSSFGDYGYT
>few|TRBV6-5
ASSPPGAYEQY
>NA|TRBV6-5
ASSYSTGGGYT
>NA|TRBV4-3
ASSQLFGGNEKLF
>NA|TRBV25-1
ASSEWVQTGGNTIY